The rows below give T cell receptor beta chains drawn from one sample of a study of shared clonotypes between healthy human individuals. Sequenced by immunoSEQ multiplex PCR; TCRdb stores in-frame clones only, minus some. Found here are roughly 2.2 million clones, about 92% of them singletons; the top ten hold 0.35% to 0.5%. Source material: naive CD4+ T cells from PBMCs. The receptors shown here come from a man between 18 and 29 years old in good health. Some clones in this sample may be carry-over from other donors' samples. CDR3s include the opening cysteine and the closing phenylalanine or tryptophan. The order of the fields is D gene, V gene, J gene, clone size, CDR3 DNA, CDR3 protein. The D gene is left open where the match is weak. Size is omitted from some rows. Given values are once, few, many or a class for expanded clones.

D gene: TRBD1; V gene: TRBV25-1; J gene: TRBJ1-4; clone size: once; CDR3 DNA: TGTGCCAGCACCTCTGGACAGGGGGCGCCGGCTAATGAAAAACTGTTTTTT; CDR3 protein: CASTSGQGAPANEKLFF
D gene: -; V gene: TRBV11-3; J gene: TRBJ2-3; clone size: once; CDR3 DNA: TGTGCCAGCAGCTTAAGTACAGATACGCAGTATTTT; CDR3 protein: CASSLSTDTQYF
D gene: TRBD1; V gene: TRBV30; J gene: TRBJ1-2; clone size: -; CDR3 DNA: TGTGCCTGGAGTGGGGACAGATTAACTGGTGGCTACACCTTC; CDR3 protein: CAWSGDRLTGGYTF
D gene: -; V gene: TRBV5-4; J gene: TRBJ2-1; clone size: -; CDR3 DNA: TGTGCCAGCAGCTTCTCCCCCCTGGGGACCTCCTACAATGAGCAGTTCTTC; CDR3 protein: CASSFSPLGTSYNEQFF
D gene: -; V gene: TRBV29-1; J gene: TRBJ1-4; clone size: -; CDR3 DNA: TGCAGCGTCCGGGCCCCCAGGAACGAAAAACTGTTTTTT; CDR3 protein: CSVRAPRNEKLFF
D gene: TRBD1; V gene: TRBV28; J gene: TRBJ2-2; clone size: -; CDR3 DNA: TGTGCCAGCAGACTAACAGGGGTCGGGGAGCTGTTTTTT; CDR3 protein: CASRLTGVGELFF
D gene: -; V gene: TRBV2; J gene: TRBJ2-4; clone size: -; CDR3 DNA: TGTGCCAGCAGGGTACTGGAGGGCAAAAACATTCAGTACTTC; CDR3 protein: CASRVLEGKNIQYF
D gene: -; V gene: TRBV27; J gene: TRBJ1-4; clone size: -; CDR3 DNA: TGTGCCAGCAGTCGCAGACCGTCAACTAATGAAAAACTGTTTTTT; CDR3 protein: CASSRRPSTNEKLFF
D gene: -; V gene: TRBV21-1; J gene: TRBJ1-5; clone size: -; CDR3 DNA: TGTGCCAGCAGCAAAGAGAGGGGACGGGGCAGGGGCCCCACTAGCAATCAGCCCCAGCATTTT; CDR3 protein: CASSKERGRGRGPTSNQPQHF
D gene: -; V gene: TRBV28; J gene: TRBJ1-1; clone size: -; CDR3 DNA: TGTGCCAGCAGTTTCGGTAGGGAGAGACCTGAAGCTTTCTTT; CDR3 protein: CASSFGRERPEAFF
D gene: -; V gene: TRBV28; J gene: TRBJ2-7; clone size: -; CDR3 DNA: TGTGCCAGCAGTCAGGGGAGTTTGGGCTCCTACGAGCAGTACTTC; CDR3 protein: CASSQGSLGSYEQYF
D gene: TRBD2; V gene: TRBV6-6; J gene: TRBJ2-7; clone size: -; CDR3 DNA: TGTGCCAGCAGCGACCGGGGGGGGAGCTCCTACGAGCAGTACTTC; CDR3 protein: CASSDRGGSSYEQYF
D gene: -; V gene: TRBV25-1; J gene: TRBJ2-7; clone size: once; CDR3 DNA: TGTGCCAGCAGTCCCCCCTTGGGGTTGAGCTACGAGCAGTACTTC; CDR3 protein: CASSPPLGLSYEQYF
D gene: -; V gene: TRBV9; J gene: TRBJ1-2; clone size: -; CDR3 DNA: TGTGCCAGCAGCGTAGCGACCGGAGGGGCGGTCGGCGGCTACACCTTC; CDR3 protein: CASSVATGGAVGGYTF
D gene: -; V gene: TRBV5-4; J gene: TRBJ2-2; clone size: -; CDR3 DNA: TGTGCCAGCAGCTTGTTTTTGGGGGAGCTGTTTTTT; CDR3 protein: CASSLFLGELFF
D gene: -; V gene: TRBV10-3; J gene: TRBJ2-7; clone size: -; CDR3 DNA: TGTGCCATCAGTGCGCCGGGCCCCTACGAGCAGTACTTC; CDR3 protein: CAISAPGPYEQYF
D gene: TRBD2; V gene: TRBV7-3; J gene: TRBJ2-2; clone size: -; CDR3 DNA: TGTGCCAGCAGCCCAGGAGTAGGGCTAGCGGGAGGCACCGGGGAGCTGTTTTTT; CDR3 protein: CASSPGVGLAGGTGELFF
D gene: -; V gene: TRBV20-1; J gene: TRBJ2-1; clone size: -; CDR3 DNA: TGCAGTGCCCCTAGGGGGAATGAGCAGTTCTTC; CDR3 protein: CSAPRGNEQFF
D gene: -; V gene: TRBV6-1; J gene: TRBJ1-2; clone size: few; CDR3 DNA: TGTGCCAGCAGTGATTTAGGCGACTATGGCTACACCTTC; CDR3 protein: CASSDLGDYGYTF
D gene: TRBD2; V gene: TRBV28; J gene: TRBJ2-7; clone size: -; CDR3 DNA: TGTGCCAGCAGTACACGACTAGCGGGAGGTTTGTGGATGTTGTACGAGCAGTACTTC; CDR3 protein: CASSTRLAGGLWMLYEQYF
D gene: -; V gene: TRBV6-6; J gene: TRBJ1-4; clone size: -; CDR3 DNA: TGTGCCAGCACCCGGGGGGGGAATGAAAAACTGTTTTTT; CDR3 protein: CASTRGGNEKLFF
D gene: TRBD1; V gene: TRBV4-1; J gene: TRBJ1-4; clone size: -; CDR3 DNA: TGCGCCAGCAGCCAGAGACAGGGGAGAGGTGCAACTAATGAAAAACTGTTTTTT; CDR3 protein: CASSQRQGRGATNEKLFF
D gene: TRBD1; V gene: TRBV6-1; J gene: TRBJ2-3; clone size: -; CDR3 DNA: TGTTCGACAGGGATTGCAACAGATACGCAGTATTTT; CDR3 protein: CSTGIATDTQYF
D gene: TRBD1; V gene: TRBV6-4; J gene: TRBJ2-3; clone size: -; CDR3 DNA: TGTGCCAGCAGTGACGGGACAGGGAGGGCCGATACGCAGTATTTT; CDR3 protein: CASSDGTGRADTQYF
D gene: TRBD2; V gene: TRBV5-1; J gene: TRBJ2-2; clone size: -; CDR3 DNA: TGCGCCAGCAGCTCATCGACTAGCGGGATTATGGTCGGGGAGCTGTTTTTT; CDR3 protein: CASSSSTSGIMVGELFF
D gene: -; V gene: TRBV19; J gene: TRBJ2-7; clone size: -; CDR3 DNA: TGTGCCAGTAGTATAGCTGGGGGGCCCTACGAGCAGTACTTC; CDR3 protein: CASSIAGGPYEQYF
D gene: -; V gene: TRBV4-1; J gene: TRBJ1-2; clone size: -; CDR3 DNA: TGCGCCAGCAGCCCAGAGGGCCGAAGGGGCGGCTACACCTTC; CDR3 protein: CASSPEGRRGGYTF